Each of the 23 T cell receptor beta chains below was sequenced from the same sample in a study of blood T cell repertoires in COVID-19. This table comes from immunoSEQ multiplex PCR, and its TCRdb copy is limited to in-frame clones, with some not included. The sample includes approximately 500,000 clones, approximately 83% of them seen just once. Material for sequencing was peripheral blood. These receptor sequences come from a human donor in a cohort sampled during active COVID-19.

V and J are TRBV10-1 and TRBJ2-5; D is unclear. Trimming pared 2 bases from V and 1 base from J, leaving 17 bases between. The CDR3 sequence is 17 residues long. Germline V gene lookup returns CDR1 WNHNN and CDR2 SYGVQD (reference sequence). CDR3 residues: CASSERTGLGIQETQYF. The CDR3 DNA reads TGCGCCAGCAGTGAGAGAACGGGTCTCGGAATCCAAGAGACCCAGTACTTC.

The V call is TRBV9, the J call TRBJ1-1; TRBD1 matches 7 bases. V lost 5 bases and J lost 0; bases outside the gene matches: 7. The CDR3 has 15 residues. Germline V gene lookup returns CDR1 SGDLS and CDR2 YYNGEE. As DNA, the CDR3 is TGTGCCAGCAGACCGGCAGGGGGGCTGAACACTGAAGCTTTCTTT. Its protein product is CASRPAGGLNTEAFF.

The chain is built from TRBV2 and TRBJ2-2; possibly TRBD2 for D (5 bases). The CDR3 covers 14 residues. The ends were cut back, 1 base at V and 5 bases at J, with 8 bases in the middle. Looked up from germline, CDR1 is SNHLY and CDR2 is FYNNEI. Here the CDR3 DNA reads TGTGCCAGCAGTGAAGAGAGGGAGACCGGGGAGCTGTTTTTT. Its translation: CASSEERETGELFF.

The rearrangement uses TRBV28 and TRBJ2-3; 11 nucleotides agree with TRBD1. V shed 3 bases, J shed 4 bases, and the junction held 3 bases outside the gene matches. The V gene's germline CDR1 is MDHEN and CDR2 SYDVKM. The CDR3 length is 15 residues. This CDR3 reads CASSLPGQGADTQYF. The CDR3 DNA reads TGTGCCAGCAGTTTGCCGGGACAGGGGGCAGATACGCAGTATTTT. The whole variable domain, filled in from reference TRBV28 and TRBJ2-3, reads DVKVTQSSRYLVKRTGEKVFLECVQDMDHENMFWYRQDPGLGLRLIYFSYDVKMKEKGDIPEGYSVSREKKERFSLILESASTNQTSMYLCASSLPGQGADTQYFGPGTRLTVL.

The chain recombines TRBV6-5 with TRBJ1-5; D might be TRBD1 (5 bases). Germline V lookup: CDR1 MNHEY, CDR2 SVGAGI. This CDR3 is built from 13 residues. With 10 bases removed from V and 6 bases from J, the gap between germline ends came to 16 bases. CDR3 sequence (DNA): TGTGCCACTACCAGGGAATGGGGTCAGCCCCAGCATTTT. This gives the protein CATTREWGQPQHF.

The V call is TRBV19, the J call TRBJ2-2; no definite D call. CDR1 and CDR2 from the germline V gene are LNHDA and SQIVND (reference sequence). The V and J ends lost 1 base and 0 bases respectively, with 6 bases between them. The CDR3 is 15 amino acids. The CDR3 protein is CASSIGRTNTGELFF. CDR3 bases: TGTGCCAGTAGTATAGGCAGGACGAACACCGGGGAGCTGTTTTTT.

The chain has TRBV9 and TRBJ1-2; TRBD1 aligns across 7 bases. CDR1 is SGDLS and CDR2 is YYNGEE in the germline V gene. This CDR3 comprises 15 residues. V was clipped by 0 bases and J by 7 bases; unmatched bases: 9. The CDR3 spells CASSVDWGTASGYTF. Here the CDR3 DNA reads TGTGCCAGCAGCGTAGATTGGGGGACAGCCTCTGGCTACACCTTC.

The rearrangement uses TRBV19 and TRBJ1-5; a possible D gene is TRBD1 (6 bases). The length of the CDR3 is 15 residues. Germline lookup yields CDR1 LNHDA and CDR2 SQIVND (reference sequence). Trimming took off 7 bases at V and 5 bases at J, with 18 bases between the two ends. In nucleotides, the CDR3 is TGTGCCAGTAACACAGACAGGTTGCGCGATCAGCCCCAGCATTTT. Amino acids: CASNTDRLRDQPQHF.

In nucleotides, the CDR3 is TGTGCCAGCAGCCCGAACGACAGGGTCACGGGATGGTTCTTC. It translates to CASSPNDRVTGWFF. The chain couples TRBV7-3 to TRBJ2-1; 7 positions agree with TRBD1. CDR1 SGHTA and CDR2 FQGTGA come from the germline V gene. V lost 5 bases to trimming and J lost 15 bases; unmatched junction nucleotides: 16. The CDR3 has 14 amino acids.

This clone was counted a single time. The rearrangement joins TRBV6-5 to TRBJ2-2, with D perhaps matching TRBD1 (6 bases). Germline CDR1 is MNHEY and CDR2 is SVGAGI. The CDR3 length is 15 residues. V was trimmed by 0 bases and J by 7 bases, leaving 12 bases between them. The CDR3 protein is CASSYSPTGSGELFF. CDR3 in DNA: TGTGCCAGCAGTTACTCCCCGACAGGCAGCGGGGAGCTGTTTTTT.

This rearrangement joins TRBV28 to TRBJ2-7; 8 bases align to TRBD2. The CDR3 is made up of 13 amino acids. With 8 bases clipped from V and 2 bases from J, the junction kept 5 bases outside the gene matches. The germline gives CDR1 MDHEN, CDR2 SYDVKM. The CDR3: CASSIAGTYEQYF. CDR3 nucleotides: TGTGCCAGCTCAATAGCGGGGACCTACGAGCAGTACTTC.

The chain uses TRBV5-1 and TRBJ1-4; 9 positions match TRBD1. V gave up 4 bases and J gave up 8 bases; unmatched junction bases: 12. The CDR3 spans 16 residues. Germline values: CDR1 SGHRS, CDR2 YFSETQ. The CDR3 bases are TGCGCCAGCAGCGATGCGGGGACAGGGAACGGAGAAAAACTGTTTTTT. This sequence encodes CASSDAGTGNGEKLFF.

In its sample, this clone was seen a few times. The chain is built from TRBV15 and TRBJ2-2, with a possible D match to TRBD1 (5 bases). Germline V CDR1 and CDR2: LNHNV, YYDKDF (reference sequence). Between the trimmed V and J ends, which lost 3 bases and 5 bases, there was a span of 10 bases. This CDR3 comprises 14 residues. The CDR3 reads CATSRGGHTGELFF. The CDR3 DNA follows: TGTGCCACCAGCAGGGGTGGACATACCGGGGAGCTGTTTTTT.

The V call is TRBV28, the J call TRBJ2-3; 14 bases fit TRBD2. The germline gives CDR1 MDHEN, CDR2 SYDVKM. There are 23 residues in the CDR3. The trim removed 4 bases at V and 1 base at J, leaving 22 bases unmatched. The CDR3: CASSSPRGGTSGRGGTRTDTQYF. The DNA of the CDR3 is TGTGCCAGCAGTTCGCCTAGGGGAGGGACTAGCGGGAGAGGAGGGACTCGCACAGATACGCAGTATTTT.

Written as DNA, the CDR3 is TGTGCCAGTAGTGTTCGTTCGGGACTAGCTATCGACGAGCAGTACTTC. As protein: CASSVRSGLAIDEQYF. The J gene is TRBJ2-7, the V gene TRBV19; the match to TRBD2 covers 9 bases. CDR3 length: 16 residues. V was clipped by 5 bases and J by 5 bases; unmatched bases: 13. CDR1 and CDR2 (germline): LNHDA, SQIVND (reference sequence).

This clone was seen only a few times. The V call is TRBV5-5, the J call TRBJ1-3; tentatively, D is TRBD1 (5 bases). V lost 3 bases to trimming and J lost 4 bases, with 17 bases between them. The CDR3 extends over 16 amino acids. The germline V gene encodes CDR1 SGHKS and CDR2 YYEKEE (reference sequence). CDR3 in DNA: TGTGCCAGCAGCTCTAACTCCGGGACTGCAGGAAACACCATATATTTT. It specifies CASSSNSGTAGNTIYF. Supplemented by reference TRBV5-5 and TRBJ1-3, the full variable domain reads DAGVTQSPTHLIKTRGQQVTLRCSPISGHKSVSWYQQVLGQGPQFIFQYYEKEERGRGNFPDRFSARQFPNYSSELNVNALLLGDSALYLCASSSNSGTAGNTIYFGEGSWLTVV.

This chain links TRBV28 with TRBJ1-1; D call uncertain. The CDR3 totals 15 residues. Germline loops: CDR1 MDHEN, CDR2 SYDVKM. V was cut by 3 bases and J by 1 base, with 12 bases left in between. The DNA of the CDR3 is TGTGCCAGCAGTTTTAATGAGGGCAGGAACACTGAAGCTTTCTTT. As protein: CASSFNEGRNTEAFF. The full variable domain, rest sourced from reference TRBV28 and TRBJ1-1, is DVKVTQSSRYLVKRTGEKVFLECVQDMDHENMFWYRQDPGLGLRLIYFSYDVKMKEKGDIPEGYSVSREKKERFSLILESASTNQTSMYLCASSFNEGRNTEAFFGQGTRLTVV.

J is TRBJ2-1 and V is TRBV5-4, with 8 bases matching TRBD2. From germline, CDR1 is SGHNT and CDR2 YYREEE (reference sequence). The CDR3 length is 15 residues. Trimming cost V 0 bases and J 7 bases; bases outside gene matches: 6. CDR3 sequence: CASSLVAGGRNEQFF. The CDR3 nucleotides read TGTGCCAGCAGCTTGGTGGCGGGAGGAAGAAATGAGCAGTTCTTC.

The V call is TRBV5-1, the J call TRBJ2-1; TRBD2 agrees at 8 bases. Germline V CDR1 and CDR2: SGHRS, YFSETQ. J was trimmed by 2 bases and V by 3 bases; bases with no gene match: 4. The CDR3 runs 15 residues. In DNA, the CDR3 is TGCGCCAGCAGCTACCTAGCGGGTCCCTACAATGAGCAGTTCTTC. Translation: CASSYLAGPYNEQFF.

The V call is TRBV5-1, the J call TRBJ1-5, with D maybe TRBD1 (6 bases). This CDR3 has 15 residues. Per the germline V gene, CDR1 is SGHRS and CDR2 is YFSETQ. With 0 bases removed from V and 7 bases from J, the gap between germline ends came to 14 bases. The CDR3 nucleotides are TGCGCCAGCAGCTTGGTAGGGGGGGGCGGGCAGCCCCAGCATTTT. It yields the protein CASSLVGGGGQPQHF.

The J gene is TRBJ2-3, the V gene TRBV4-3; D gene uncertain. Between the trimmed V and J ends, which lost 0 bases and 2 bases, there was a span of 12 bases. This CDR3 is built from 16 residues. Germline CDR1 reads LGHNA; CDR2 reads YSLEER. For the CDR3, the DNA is TGCGCCAGCAGCCAAGATCCGAGGTCCTTCACAGATACGCAGTATTTT. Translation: CASSQDPRSFTDTQYF.

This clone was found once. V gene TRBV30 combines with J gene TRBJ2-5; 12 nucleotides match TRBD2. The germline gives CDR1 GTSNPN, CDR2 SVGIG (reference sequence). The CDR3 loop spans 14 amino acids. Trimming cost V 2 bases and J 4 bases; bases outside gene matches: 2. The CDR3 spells CAWSRGLAGETQYF. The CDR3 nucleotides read TGTGCCTGGAGTAGGGGACTAGCGGGAGAGACCCAGTACTTC.

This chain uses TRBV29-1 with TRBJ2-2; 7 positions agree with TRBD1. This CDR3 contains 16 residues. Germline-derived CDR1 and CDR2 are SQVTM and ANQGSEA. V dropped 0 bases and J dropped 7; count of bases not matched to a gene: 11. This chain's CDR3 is CSVEDRGLAVGGELFF. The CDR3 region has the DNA TGCAGCGTTGAAGATAGGGGGCTAGCCGTGGGCGGGGAGCTGTTTTTT.